A selection of T cell receptor beta chains follows, all from one sample in a study of T cell changes during pregnancy in multiple sclerosis. TCRdb keeps only in-frame clones here, not all; method: immunoSEQ multiplex PCR. This table holds about 53,000 clones, 90% found once. Sample: CD8+ T cells from peripheral blood mononuclear cells, taken before pregnancy. The receptors here all came from a female donor with multiple sclerosis, enrolled in a pregnancy study. CDR3s include the opening cysteine and the closing phenylalanine or tryptophan. A D gene is named only where the DNA matches it firmly. Size tells how often a clone was seen (once, few, many) or the class of an expanded clone, and some rows leave it out.

CDR3nt	CDR3aa	abundance	d_gene	v_gene	j_gene
TGTGCCAGTAGTATTGGCAGGGGTCAGCCCCAGCATTTT	CASSIGRGQPQHF	NA	NA	TRBV19	TRBJ1-5
TGTGCCAGCAGCCCCGGACAGGGGCCTACTGAGCAGTTCTTC	CASSPGQGPTEQFF	once	TRBD1	TRBV6-4	TRBJ2-1
TGCGCCAGCAGCCTAAAGACAACCCCAGCTAACTATGGCTACACCTTC	CASSLKTTPANYGYTF	NA	NA	TRBV5-1	TRBJ1-2
TGTGCCAGCAGGGATGGGTATAGCGGACGGGCAGAGACCCAGTACTTC	CASRDGYSGRAETQYF	NA	NA	TRBV13	TRBJ2-5
TGTGCCAGCAGGCAGGGGGACACTGAAGCTTTCTTT	CASRQGDTEAFF	few	TRBD1	TRBV2	TRBJ1-1
TGTGCCAGCAGCCAACCTGACAGGGATGGGTCCTCCGAGCAGTACTTC	CASSQPDRDGSSEQYF	NA	TRBD1	TRBV4-2	TRBJ2-7
TGTGCCAGCAGCCGCGAGGGGGCGAGTGAAAAACTGTTTTTT	CASSREGASEKLFF	NA	TRBD1	TRBV9	TRBJ1-4
TGCGCCAGCAGCCAAGAAGAGGGGAGGTGGACTGAAGCTTTCTTT	CASSQEEGRWTEAFF	NA	NA	TRBV4-3	TRBJ1-1
TGTGCCAGCAGCGCCGGGACAGCCTTATTGAGATACAATGAGCAGTTCTTC	CASSAGTALLRYNEQFF	NA	TRBD1	TRBV13	TRBJ2-1
TGTGCCAGCAGTGAATTTGGCGGGGACCGCTACGAGCAGTACTTC	CASSEFGGDRYEQYF	many	NA	TRBV2	TRBJ2-7
TGTGCCAGCAGTTACTCGAACGGAGGGATTGAAAAACTGTTTTTT	CASSYSNGGIEKLFF	NA	NA	TRBV6-5	TRBJ1-4
TGTGCCAGCAGCCCCGGGACAGCGAACACCGGGGAGCTGTTTTTT	CASSPGTANTGELFF	NA	TRBD1	TRBV7-2	TRBJ2-2
TGTGCCAGCAGCTTACCAGGGCGGCCCCAGCATTTT	CASSLPGRPQHF	NA	NA	TRBV7-9	TRBJ1-5
TGTGCCAGCAGCTTGGTAGCGTCTGAGCAGTTCTTC	CASSLVASEQFF	NA	NA	TRBV7-9	TRBJ2-1
TGTGCCAGCAGTGAACTAGCGGGGTCCCAAGAGACCCAGTACTTC	CASSELAGSQETQYF	many	TRBD2	TRBV6-1	TRBJ2-5
TGTGCCAGCAGCCCTAGGACAGACTACTATGGCTACACCTTC	CASSPRTDYYGYTF	NA	NA	TRBV7-9	TRBJ1-2
NA	CASSLSLRGWDEQYF	NA	NA	TRBV27	TRBJ2-7
TGCGCCAGCAGCCAAGACGGGACAGGGGCTGTACAGCCCCAGCATTTT	CASSQDGTGAVQPQHF	NA	TRBD1	TRBV4-1	TRBJ1-5
TGCGCCAGCAGCCAAGGGGAGGGGGGGCGGTACGAGCAGTACTTC	CASSQGEGGRYEQYF	NA	NA	TRBV4-1	TRBJ2-7
TGCAGCGTGGGTTCGGGGAATGAAAAACTGTTTTTT	CSVGSGNEKLFF	NA	NA	TRBV29-1	TRBJ1-4
TGTGCCAGCAGCCAAGAACGAGTCTACGAGCAGTACTTC	CASSQERVYEQYF	NA	NA	TRBV4-2	TRBJ2-7
TGTGCCAGCAGCCTACGGACAGGGTACCCTTACGAGCAGTACTTC	CASSLRTGYPYEQYF	NA	TRBD1	TRBV14	TRBJ2-7
TGTGCCAGCAGCGTCGGACTAAGGCCTGAAAAACTGTTTTTT	CASSVGLRPEKLFF	NA	NA	TRBV9	TRBJ1-4
TGTGCCAGCAGTTTAGCGAAGTACAATGAGCAGTTCTTC	CASSLAKYNEQFF	NA	NA	TRBV27	TRBJ2-1
TGTGCCAGCAGCGAGGCCCCCAGTCCGGAAGCTTTCTTT	CASSEAPSPEAFF	NA	NA	TRBV14	TRBJ1-1
TGTGCCAGCAGCCTCCGGGGCGGGGACCAAGCAGATACGCAGTATTTT	CASSLRGGDQADTQYF	NA	NA	TRBV9	TRBJ2-3
TGTGCCAGCAGAACACACCGGAGGACCGCATCGAATTCACCCCTCCACTTT	CASRTHRRTASNSPLHF	NA	NA	TRBV6-4	TRBJ1-6
TGTGCCAGCAGCTTAACCCCGGGACAGGGGCACTACGAGCAGTACTTC	CASSLTPGQGHYEQYF	NA	TRBD1	TRBV7-9	TRBJ2-7
TGTGCCTGGAGCCCCTCCAGCAGCGCCTACGGGCAGTACTTC	CAWSPSSSAYGQYF	NA	NA	TRBV30	TRBJ2-7
TGCAGCGTTGGGTTCGGGACAGCTTATGGCTACACCTTC	CSVGFGTAYGYTF	NA	TRBD1	TRBV29-1	TRBJ1-2
TGTGCCAGCAGCTTAGATGGTAGCGGGGGCCCTCTAAATACGCAGTATTTT	CASSLDGSGGPLNTQYF	NA	TRBD2	TRBV11-3	TRBJ2-3
TGTGCCAGCAGCTCGTACAGGGCCCCTAACGTCTATGGCTACACCTTC	CASSSYRAPNVYGYTF	NA	NA	TRBV13	TRBJ1-2
TGTGCCAGCAGTTCCCCTCGGACTAGCGGGGGGTATGAGACCCAGTACTTC	CASSSPRTSGGYETQYF	NA	TRBD2	TRBV27	TRBJ2-5
TGCGCCAGCAGCCAGGTCTCGGAAGGAAACACCATATATTTT	CASSQVSEGNTIYF	NA	NA	TRBV10-1	TRBJ1-3
TGCGCCAGCAGCCAAGATGGGGAGGGGGGGCAGCCCCAGCATTTT	CASSQDGEGGQPQHF	NA	NA	TRBV4-1	TRBJ1-5
TGTGCCAGCAGCTCGCGGGGGAGCACTGAAGCTTTCTTT	CASSSRGSTEAFF	NA	NA	TRBV13	TRBJ1-1
TGTGGCCAATGGGTATCAGGGGTGGCTACCTTC	CGQWVSGVATF	NA	NA	TRBV27	TRBJ1-2
TGTGCCAGTAGAATCCTGGGACAGGGGGTATACAATGAGCAGTTCTTC	CASRILGQGVYNEQFF	NA	TRBD1	TRBV19	TRBJ2-1
TGTGCCAGCAGCCACCCCCGGGACAGGGGAGCTGGTAGGTCCTACGAGCAGTACTTC	CASSHPRDRGAGRSYEQYF	NA	TRBD1	TRBV9	TRBJ2-7
TGCGCCAGCAGCTTGGTACGGGGTGAAGAGACCCAGTACTTC	CASSLVRGEETQYF	NA	NA	TRBV5-1	TRBJ2-5
TGTGCCACCAGCAGTTTCGGGGGAGGGTCGAGCAATCAGCCCCAGCATTTT	CATSSFGGGSSNQPQHF	NA	NA	TRBV15	TRBJ1-5
TGTGCCATCCTGGAGCGCACCGGGGAGCTGTTTTTT	CAILERTGELFF	NA	NA	TRBV10-3	TRBJ2-2
TGTGCCAGCAGCTTAGCCCCTAACACTGAAGCTTTCTTT	CASSLAPNTEAFF	NA	NA	TRBV7-7	TRBJ1-1
TGTGCCAGCAGCCCCGGGACTAGCGGGGTAGATACGCAGTATTTT	CASSPGTSGVDTQYF	NA	TRBD2	TRBV5-6	TRBJ2-3
TGTGCCAGCAGCTTGAGCCACTTTTCCCCCGAGCAGTACTTC	CASSLSHFSPEQYF	NA	NA	TRBV5-4	TRBJ2-7
TGTGCCAGCAGCCAAATGGTACAGGGGAACACTGAAGCTTTCTTT	CASSQMVQGNTEAFF	NA	NA	TRBV7-2	TRBJ1-1
TGTGCCATCAGAGACAGGGGCTATGGCTACACCTTC	CAIRDRGYGYTF	NA	TRBD1	TRBV10-3	TRBJ1-2
TGCAGCGTTGAAGAGGGGGGGGTAACTCCACAAGAGACCCAGTACTTC	CSVEEGGVTPQETQYF	NA	TRBD2	TRBV29-1	TRBJ2-5
TGTGCCAGCAGCTTGGTTCCAGGGTCGAGCACTGAAGCTTTCTTT	CASSLVPGSSTEAFF	NA	NA	TRBV5-4	TRBJ1-1
TGTGCCAGCAGCTTGCCCGGGACAGGGGGGATAGCTAACTATGGCTACACCTTC	CASSLPGTGGIANYGYTF	NA	TRBD1	TRBV7-9	TRBJ1-2